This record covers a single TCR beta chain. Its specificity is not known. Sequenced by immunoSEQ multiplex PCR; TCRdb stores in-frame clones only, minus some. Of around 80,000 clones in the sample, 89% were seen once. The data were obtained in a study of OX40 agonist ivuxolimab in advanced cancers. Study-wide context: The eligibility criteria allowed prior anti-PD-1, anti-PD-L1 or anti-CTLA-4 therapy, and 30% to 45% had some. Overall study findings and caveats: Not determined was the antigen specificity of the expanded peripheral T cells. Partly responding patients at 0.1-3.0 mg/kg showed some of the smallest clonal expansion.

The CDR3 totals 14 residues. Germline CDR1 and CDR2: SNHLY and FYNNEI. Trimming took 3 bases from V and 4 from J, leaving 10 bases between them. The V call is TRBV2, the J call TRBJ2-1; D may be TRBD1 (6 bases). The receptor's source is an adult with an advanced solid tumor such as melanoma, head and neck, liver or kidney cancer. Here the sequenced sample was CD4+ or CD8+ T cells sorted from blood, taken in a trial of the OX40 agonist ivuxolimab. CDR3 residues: CASSDGTTYNEQFF. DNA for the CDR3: TGTGCCAGCAGTGATGGGACAACATACAATGAGCAGTTCTTC.